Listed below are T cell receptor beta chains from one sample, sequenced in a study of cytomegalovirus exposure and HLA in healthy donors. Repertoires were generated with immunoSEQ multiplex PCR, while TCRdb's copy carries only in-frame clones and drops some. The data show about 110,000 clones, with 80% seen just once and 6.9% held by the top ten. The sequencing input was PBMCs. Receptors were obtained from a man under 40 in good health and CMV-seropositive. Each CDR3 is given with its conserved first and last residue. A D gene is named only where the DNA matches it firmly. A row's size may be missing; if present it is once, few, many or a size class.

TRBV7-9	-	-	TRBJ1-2	TGTGCCAGCAGGGCCGGGGGGGCAGGAGGCTACACCTTC	CASRAGGAGGYTF
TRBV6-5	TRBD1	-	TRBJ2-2	TGTGCCAGCAGCCGGACAGGGCCAAACACCGGGGAGCTGTTTTTT	CASSRTGPNTGELFF
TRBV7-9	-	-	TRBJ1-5	TGTGCCAGTTCCGGGGACAATCAGCCCCAGCATTTT	CASSGDNQPQHF
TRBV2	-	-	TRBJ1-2	TGTGCCAGCAGTGAAGCTCGGGACATTTTTGGCTACACCTTC	CASSEARDIFGYTF
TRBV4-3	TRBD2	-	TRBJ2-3	TGCGCCAGCAGCCTTGGACTAGCGGACACAGATACGCAGTATTTT	CASSLGLADTDTQYF
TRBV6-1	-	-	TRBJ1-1	TGTGCCAGTCGCCGGGTCTCGAACACTGAAGCTTTCTTT	CASRRVSNTEAFF
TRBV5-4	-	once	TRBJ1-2	TGTGCCAGCAGCTTCAGGGTAAACTATGGCTACACCTTC	CASSFRVNYGYTF
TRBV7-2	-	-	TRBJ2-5	TGTGCCAGCAGCTTAGGGTCTGGCAGACAAGAGACCCAGTACTTC	CASSLGSGRQETQYF
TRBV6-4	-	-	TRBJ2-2	TGTGCCAGCAGTGACTCCCCGGGACAGAACACCGGGGAGCTGTTTTTT	CASSDSPGQNTGELFF
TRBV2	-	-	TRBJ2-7	TGTGCCAGCAGTGAAGATGGCCCCTACGAGCAGTACTTC	CASSEDGPYEQYF
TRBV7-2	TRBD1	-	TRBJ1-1	TGTGCCAGCAGCCCCAGGGGGGTCACTGAAGCTTTCTTT	CASSPRGVTEAFF
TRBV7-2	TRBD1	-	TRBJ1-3	TGTGCCAGCAGCTTAGGCCCAGGGGGCTTTGGAAACACCATATATTTT	CASSLGPGGFGNTIYF
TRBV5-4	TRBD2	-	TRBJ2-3	TGTGCCAGCAGCTTGGGCCTAGCGGGGGGGGGCACAGATACGCAGTATTTT	CASSLGLAGGGTDTQYF
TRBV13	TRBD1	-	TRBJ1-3	TGTGCCAGCAGCTACAACAGGGGCCCTGGAAACACCATATATTTT	CASSYNRGPGNTIYF
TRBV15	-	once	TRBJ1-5	TGTGCCACCAGCAGAGGCCTAGGGGATCAGCCCCAGCATTTT	CATSRGLGDQPQHF
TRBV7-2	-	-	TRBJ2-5	TGTGCCAGCAGCTTAGGGCTCCAAGAGACCCAGTACTTC	CASSLGLQETQYF
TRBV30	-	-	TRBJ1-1	TGTGCCTGGAAGGCCAGGACACCCACTGAAGCTTTCTTT	CAWKARTPTEAFF
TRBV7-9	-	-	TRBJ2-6	TGTGCCAGCACCACCGGGTGGCACTCTGGGGCCAACGTCCTGACTTTC	CASTTGWHSGANVLTF
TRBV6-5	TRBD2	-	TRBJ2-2	TGTGCCAGCAGTTACACCTCTAGCGGGGTCACCGGGGAGCTGTTTTTT	CASSYTSSGVTGELFF
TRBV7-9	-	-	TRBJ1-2	TGTGCCAGCAGCTCCTCCAGGGGTCAGTACGGCTACACCTTC	CASSSSRGQYGYTF
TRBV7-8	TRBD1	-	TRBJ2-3	TGTGCCAGCAGCTTGAGACAGGGGGCGCGAGGAGATACGCAGTATTTT	CASSLRQGARGDTQYF
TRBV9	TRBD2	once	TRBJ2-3	TGTGCCAGCAGCGTAGGACGGGGGGGAATAGATACGCAGTATTTT	CASSVGRGGIDTQYF
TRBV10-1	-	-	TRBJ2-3	TGCGCCAGCAGTGAGTCTCCGGAGCCCCCAGATACGCAGTATTTT	CASSESPEPPDTQYF
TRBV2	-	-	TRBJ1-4	TGTGCCAGCAATATGAACAGTAATGAAAAACTGTTTTTT	CASNMNSNEKLFF
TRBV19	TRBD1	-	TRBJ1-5	TGTGCCACCAGGACAGGGGCACTCAATCAGCCCCAGCATTTT	CATRTGALNQPQHF
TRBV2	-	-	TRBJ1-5	TGTGCCAGCATGAGGGAGGGCAATCAGCCCCAGCATTTT	CASMREGNQPQHF
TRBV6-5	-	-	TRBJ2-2	TGTGCCAGCAGATTTGCCGGGGCCGGGGAGCTGTTTTTT	CASRFAGAGELFF
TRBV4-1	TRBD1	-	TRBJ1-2	TGCGCCAGCAGCCATGAAGACAGGGGATCTTATGGCTACACCTTC	CASSHEDRGSYGYTF
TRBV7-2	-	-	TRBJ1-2	TGTGCCAGCAGCTTAGAGGCAGGGAACTATGGCTACACCTTC	CASSLEAGNYGYTF
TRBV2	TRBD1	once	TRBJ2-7	TGTGCCAGCAGTGGTAGGACAGGGCTAGATCCCCGGGACGAGCAGTACTTC	CASSGRTGLDPRDEQYF
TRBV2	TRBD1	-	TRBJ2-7	TGTGCCAGCAGGACAGGGTGGTCGGACGAGCAGTACTTC	CASRTGWSDEQYF
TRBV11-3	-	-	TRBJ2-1	TGTGCCAGCAGCTTTCGCGGGGCGGACAATGAGCAGTTCTTC	CASSFRGADNEQFF
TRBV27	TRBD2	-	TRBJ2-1	TGTGCCAGCAGCGGGACTAGCGGGGGTTTAGATGAGCAGTTCTTC	CASSGTSGGLDEQFF
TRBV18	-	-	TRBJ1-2	TGTGCCAGCTCGCTCGGGGGTCTTAACTATGGCTACACCTTC	CASSLGGLNYGYTF
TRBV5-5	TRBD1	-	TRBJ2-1	TGTGCCAGCAGCGAGGACAGGGTTTGGAGCGGGTCGCAGTTCTTC	CASSEDRVWSGSQFF
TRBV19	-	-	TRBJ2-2	TGTGCCAGTAGTCAGGAGTGGGGGGGGCCGGACACCGGGGAGCTGTTTTTT	CASSQEWGGPDTGELFF
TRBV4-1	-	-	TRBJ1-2	TGCGCCAGCAGCCAACCGGAGGATGGCTATGGCTACACCTTC	CASSQPEDGYGYTF
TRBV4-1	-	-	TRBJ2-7	TGCGCCAGCAGCCAAGGCCAGGGAACGGGCTACGAGCAGTACTTC	CASSQGQGTGYEQYF
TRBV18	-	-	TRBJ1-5	TGTGCCAGCTCACCCGGACAGAGTCCGGAGCAGCCCCAGCATTTT	CASSPGQSPEQPQHF
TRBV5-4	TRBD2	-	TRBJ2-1	TGTGCCAGCAGCTTGGTGGCGGGGGATAGGGGTGAGCAGTTCTTC	CASSLVAGDRGEQFF
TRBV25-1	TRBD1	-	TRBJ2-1	TGTGCCAGCAGTTCGGGGACAGGGGGAATAGGTGAGCAGTTCTTC	CASSSGTGGIGEQFF